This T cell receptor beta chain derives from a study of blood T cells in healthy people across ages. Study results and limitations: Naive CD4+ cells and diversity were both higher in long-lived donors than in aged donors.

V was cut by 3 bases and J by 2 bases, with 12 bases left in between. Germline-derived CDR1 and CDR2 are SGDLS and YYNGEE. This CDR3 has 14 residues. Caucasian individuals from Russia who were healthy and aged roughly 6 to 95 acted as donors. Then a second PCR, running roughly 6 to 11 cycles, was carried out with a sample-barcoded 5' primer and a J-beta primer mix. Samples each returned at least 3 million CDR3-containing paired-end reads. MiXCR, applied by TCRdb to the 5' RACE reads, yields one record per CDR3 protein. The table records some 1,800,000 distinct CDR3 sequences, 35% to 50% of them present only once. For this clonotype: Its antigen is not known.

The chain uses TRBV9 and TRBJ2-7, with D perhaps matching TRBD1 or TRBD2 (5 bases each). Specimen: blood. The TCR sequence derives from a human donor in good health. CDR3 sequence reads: CASSARDPPYEQYF. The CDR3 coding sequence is TGTGCCAGCAGCGCCCGGGACCCACCCTACGAGCAGTACTTC.